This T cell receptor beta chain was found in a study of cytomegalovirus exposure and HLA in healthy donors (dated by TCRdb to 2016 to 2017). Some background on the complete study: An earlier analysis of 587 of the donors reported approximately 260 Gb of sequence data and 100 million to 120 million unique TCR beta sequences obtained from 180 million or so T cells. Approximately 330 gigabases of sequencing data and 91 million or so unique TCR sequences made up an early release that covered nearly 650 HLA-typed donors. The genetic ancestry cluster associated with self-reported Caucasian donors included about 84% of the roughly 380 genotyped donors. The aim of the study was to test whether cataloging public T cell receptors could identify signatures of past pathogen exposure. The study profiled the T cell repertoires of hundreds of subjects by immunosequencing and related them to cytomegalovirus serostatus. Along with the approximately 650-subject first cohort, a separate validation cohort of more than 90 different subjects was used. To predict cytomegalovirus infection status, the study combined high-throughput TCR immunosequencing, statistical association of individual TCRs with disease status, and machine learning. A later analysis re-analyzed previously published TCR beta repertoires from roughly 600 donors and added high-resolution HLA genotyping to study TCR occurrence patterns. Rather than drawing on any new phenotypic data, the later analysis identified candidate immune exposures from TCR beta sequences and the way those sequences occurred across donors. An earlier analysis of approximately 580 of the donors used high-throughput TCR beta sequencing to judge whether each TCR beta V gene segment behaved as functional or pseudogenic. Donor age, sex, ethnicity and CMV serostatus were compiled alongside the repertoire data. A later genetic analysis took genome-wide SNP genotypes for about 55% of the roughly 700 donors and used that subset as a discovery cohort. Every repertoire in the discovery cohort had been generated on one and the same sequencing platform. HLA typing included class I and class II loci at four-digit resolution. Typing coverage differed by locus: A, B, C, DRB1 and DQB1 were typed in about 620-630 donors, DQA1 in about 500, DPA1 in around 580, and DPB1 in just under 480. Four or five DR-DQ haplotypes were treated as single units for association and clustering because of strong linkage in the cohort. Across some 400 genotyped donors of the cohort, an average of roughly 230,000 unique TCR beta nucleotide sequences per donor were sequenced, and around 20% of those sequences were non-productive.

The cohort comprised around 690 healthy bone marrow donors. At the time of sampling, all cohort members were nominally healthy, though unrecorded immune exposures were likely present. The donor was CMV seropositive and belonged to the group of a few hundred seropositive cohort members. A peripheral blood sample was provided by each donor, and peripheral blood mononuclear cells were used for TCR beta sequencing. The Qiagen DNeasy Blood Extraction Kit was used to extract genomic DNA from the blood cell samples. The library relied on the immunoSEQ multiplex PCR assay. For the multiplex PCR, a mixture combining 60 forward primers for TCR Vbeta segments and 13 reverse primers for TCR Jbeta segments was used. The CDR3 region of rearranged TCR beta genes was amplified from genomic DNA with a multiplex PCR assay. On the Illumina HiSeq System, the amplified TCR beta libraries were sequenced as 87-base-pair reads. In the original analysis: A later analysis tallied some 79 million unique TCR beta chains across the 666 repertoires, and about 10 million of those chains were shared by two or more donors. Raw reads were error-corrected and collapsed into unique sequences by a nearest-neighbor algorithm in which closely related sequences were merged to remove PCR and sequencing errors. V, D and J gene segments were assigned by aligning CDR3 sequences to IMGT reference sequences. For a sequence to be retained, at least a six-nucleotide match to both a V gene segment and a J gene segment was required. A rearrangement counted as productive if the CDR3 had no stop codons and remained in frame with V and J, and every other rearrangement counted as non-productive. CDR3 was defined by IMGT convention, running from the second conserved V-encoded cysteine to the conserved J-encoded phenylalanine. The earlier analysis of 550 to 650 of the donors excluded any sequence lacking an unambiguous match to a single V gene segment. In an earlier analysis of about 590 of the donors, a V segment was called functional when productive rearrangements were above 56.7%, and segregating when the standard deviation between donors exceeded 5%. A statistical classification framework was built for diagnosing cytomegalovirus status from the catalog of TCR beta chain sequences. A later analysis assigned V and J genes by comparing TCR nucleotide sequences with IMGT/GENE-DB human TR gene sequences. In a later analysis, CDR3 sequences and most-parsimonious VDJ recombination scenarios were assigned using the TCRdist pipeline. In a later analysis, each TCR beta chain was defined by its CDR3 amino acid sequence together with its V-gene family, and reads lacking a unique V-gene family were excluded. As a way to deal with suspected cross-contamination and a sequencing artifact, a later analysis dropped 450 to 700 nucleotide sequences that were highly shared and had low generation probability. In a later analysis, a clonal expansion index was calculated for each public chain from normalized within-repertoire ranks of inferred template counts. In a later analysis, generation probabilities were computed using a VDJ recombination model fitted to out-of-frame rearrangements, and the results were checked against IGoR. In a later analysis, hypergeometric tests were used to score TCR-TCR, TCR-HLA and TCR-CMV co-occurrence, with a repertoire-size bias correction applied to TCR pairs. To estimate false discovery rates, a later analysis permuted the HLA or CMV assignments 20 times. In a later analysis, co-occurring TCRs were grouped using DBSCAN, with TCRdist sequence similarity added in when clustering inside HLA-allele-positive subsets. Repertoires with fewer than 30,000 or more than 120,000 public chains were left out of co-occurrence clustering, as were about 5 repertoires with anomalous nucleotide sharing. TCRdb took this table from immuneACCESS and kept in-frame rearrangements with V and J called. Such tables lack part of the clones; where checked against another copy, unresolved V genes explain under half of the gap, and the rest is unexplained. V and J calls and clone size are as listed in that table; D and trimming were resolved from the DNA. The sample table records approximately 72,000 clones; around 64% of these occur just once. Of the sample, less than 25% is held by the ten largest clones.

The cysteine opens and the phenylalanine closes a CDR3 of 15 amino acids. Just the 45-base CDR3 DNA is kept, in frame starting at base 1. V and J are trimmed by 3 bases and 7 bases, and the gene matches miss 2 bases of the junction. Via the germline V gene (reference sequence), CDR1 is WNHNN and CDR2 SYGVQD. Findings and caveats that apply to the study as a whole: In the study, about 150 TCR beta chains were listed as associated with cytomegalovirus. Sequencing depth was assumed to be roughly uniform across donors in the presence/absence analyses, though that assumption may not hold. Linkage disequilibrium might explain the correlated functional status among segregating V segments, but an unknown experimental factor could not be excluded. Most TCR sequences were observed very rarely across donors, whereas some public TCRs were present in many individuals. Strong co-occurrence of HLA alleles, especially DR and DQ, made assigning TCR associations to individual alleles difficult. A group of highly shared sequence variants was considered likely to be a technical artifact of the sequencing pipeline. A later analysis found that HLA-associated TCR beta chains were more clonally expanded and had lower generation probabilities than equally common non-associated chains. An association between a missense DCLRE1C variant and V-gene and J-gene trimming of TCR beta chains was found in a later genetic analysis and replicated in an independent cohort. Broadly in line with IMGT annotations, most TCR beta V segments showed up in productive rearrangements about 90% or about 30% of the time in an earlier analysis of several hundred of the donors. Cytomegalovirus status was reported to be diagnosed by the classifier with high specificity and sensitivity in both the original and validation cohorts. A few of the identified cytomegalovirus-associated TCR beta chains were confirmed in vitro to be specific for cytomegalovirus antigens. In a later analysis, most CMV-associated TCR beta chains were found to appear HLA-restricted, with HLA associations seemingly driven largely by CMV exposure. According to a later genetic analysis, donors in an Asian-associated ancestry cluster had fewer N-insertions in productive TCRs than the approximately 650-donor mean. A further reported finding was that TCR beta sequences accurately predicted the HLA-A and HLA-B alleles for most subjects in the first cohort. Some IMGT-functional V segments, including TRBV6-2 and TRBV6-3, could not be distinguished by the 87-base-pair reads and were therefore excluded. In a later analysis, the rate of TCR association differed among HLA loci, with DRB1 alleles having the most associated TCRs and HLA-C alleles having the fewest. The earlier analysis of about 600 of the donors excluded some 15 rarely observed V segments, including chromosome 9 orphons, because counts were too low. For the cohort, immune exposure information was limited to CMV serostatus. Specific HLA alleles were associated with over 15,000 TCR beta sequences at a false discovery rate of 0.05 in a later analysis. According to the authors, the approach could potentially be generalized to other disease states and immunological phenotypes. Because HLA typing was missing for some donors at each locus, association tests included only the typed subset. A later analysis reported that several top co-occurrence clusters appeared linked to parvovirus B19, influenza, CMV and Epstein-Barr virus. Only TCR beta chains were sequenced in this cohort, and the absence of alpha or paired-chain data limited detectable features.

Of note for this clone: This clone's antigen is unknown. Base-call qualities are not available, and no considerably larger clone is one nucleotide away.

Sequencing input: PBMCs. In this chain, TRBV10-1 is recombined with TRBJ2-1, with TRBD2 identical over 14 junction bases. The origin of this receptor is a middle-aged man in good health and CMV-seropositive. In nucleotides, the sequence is TGCGCCAGCAGTGAAGGGACTAGCGGGGGTAATGAGCAGTTCTTC. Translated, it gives CASSEGTSGGNEQFF.